Below, one T cell receptor (beta chain) is given with its context. Its antigen is undetermined. This sample is drawn from a study of cytomegalovirus exposure and HLA in healthy donors. Assay: immunoSEQ multiplex PCR; the TCRdb copy retains only in-frame clones and omits some. The table records 200,000 or so clones, 84% of them present only once. Study-level findings and limits: The majority of TCR sequences were rare, yet some public TCRs appeared in many donors. As confirmed in vitro, a few CMV-associated chains were specific for CMV antigens.

This CDR3 has 14 residues. The junction had 8 bases not matched to a gene; V was cut back by 10 bases and J by 5 bases. CDR1 and CDR2 (germline): SSHAT, FNYEAQ (reference sequence). The sequence came from a man aged 18 to 30 in good health and CMV-seropositive. The chain recombines TRBV7-7 with TRBJ2-5; 12 nucleotides agree with TRBD1. Sequenced sample: PBMCs. The CDR3 loop is CATGGQGAGETQYF. The CDR3 nucleotides read TGTGCCACCGGGGGACAGGGGGCAGGGGAGACCCAGTACTTC.